The next 15 T cell receptor beta chains were all read from a single sample in a study of blood T cell repertoires in COVID-19 (dated by TCRdb to 2018 to 2020). Library preparation employed the immunoSEQ multiplex PCR assay. Not all clones reach the TCRdb copy of this immuneACCESS table, which keeps in-frame sequences only. Checked studies attribute under half of the gap to unresolved V genes and leave the rest unexplained. In all, the sample holds tens of thousands of clones, and approximately 81% of those were seen once. Approximately 40% of the sample is held by the ten biggest clonotypes. The source material was peripheral blood. All receptors derive from a man older than 75 with acute or convalescent COVID-19.

This sequence joins TRBV2 and TRBJ1-1, with D possibly being TRBD1 (6 bases). This CDR3 has 13 residues. Germline loops: CDR1 SNHLY, CDR2 FYNNEI. The germline V and J ends were trimmed by 10 bases and 4 bases, with 16 bases remaining between them. CDR3 region: CATAQDRVTEAFF. The CDR3 nucleotides read TGTGCCACCGCTCAGGACAGAGTCACTGAAGCTTTCTTT.

J is TRBJ1-4 and V is TRBV5-1; D might be TRBD1 (6 bases). V lost 3 bases and J 7 bases, leaving 13 bases between the germline ends. The CDR3 sequence is 14 residues long. Germline CDR1 reads SGHRS; CDR2 reads YFSETQ. The chain's CDR3 is CASSSGGTGEKLFF. DNA for the CDR3: TGCGCCAGCAGCTCTGGGGGCACGGGTGAAAAACTGTTTTTT.

The V call is TRBV9, the J call TRBJ2-1, with 9 bases identical to TRBD2. Germline values: CDR1 SGDLS, CDR2 YYNGEE. The V segment lost 0 bases and the J segment 3 bases; nucleotides outside the gene matches: 1. The CDR3 is made up of 15 amino acids. The CDR3 loop is CASSVGLADYNEQFF. The CDR3 DNA sequence: TGTGCCAGCAGCGTAGGACTAGCGGACTACAATGAGCAGTTCTTC.

This sequence joins TRBV5-4 and TRBJ2-1; D remains ambiguous. Trimming cost V 1 base and J 0 bases, with 11 bases left between them. CDR1 and CDR2 from the germline V gene are SGHNT and YYREEE (reference sequence). This CDR3 contains 16 residues. CDR3 sequence reads: CASSLSSVSSYNEQFF. Here the CDR3 DNA reads TGTGCCAGCAGCTTGTCTTCGGTTAGCTCCTACAATGAGCAGTTCTTC. Combining the CDR3 with reference TRBV5-4 and TRBJ2-1 gives the whole variable domain ETGVTQSPTHLIKTRGQQVTLRCSSQSGHNTVSWYQQALGQGPQFIFQYYREEENGRGNFPPRFSGLQFPNYSSELNVNALELDDSALYLCASSLSSVSSYNEQFFGPGTRLTVL.

The V and J genes are TRBV27 and TRBJ2-3, with 10 nucleotides matching TRBD2. The V gene's germline CDR1 is MNHEY and CDR2 SMNVEV (reference sequence). V shed 1 base and J 5 bases; nucleotides not matched to a gene: 6. The CDR3 runs to 16 residues. The CDR3 protein is CASSLLGTSEVDTQYF. In DNA form, the CDR3 reads TGTGCCAGCAGTTTATTAGGGACTAGCGAAGTAGATACGCAGTATTTT.

The chain carries TRBV27 and TRBJ2-5; TRBD2 aligns across 8 bases. CDR1 and CDR2 from the germline V gene are MNHEY and SMNVEV (reference sequence). V dropped 5 bases and J dropped 4; count of bases not matched to a gene: 3. The CDR3 totals 13 residues. The CDR3 coding sequence is TGTGCCAGCAGTCGGCTAGCGGGAGAGACCCAGTACTTC. This gives the protein CASSRLAGETQYF.

In DNA form, the CDR3 reads TGTGCCACCAGTGATTCTAGAGCGGGAGGCCGGAGCTCCTACAATGAGCAGTTCTTC. Translated: CATSDSRAGGRSSYNEQFF. This chain joins TRBV24-1 and TRBJ2-1; 9 nucleotides agree with TRBD2. Trimming took 2 bases from V and 0 from J; bases not matched to a gene: 10. The CDR3 has 19 amino acids. Germline CDR1 reads KGHDR; CDR2 reads SFDVKD.

The V call is TRBV6-6, the J call TRBJ2-7; 7 nucleotides line up with TRBD2. The germline CDR1 and CDR2 sequences are MNHNY and SVGAGI (reference sequence). With 6 bases clipped from V and 0 bases from J, the junction kept 8 bases outside the gene matches. This CDR3 is 15 amino acids long. This chain's CDR3 is CASSREGPSSYEQYF. The DNA for the CDR3 is TGTGCCAGCAGCAGGGAGGGGCCAAGCTCCTACGAGCAGTACTTC.

On this clone: At one end the junction does not follow the germline gene, possibly because of a read error. The chain joins TRBV6-5 to TRBJ1-1; D possibly corresponds to TRBD1 (6 bases). This CDR3 spans 13 amino acids. The V gene's germline CDR1 is MNHEY and CDR2 SVGAGI. The CDR3 coding sequence is TGTGTCAGCAGTTACCAGGGGCACACTGAAGCTTTCTTT. Protein product: CVSSYQGHTEAFF.

The rearrangement uses TRBV6-2 or TRBV6-3 and TRBJ2-7, with D perhaps TRBD2 (6 bases). Trimming removed 5 bases at V and 0 bases at J, with 17 bases between. Looked up from germline, CDR1 is MNHEY and CDR2 is SVGEGT. CDR3 length: 16 residues. The CDR3 DNA follows: TGTGCCAGCAGTCATCCCGGCCTAGCGTTCTCCTACGAGCAGTACTTC. Translated, it gives CASSHPGLAFSYEQYF.

This chain joins TRBV5-1 and TRBJ1-2; 8 bases map to TRBD1. Germline values: CDR1 SGHRS, CDR2 YFSETQ. The V segment lost 7 bases and the J segment 4 bases; nucleotides outside the gene matches: 9. This CDR3 has 14 amino acids. Here the CDR3 reads CASGQGQGSYGYTF. The CDR3 DNA is TGCGCCAGCGGCCAAGGACAGGGTTCCTATGGCTACACCTTC.

The chain uses TRBV18 and TRBJ2-1, with 7 bases lining up with TRBD1. The CDR3 spans 14 residues. Germline CDR1 and CDR2: KGHSH and LQKENI. V trimming: 9 bases; J trimming: 7 bases; junction bases outside the gene matches: 12. CDR3 loop: CARLRDSGGNEQFF. Here the CDR3 DNA reads TGTGCCAGACTCCGGGACAGCGGAGGTAATGAGCAGTTCTTC.

This clone was counted many times. The chain employs TRBV25-1 and TRBJ2-7, with 8 bases lining up with TRBD1. The trim removed 6 bases at V and 6 bases at J, leaving 7 bases unmatched. CDR3 size: 13 residues. Germline lookup yields CDR1 MGHDK and CDR2 SYGVNS. As DNA, the CDR3 is TGTGCCAGCAGGGCTACAGGGGGTGGCGAGCAGTACTTC. This encodes CASRATGGGEQYF.

This rearrangement joins TRBV5-1 to TRBJ1-1, with D hard to call. The CDR3 is 14 amino acids. The V end was cut by 0 bases, the J end by 4 bases, with 10 bases between. CDR1 SGHRS and CDR2 YFSETQ come from the germline V gene. CDR3 nucleotide sequence: TGCGCCAGCAGCTTGGTCTCGGGAGGCACTGAAGCTTTCTTT. It codes for CASSLVSGGTEAFF. The whole variable domain, filled in from reference TRBV5-1 and TRBJ1-1, reads KAGVTQTPRYLIKTRGQQVTLSCSPISGHRSVSWYQQTPGQGLQFLFEYFSETQRNKGNFPGRFSGRQFSNSRSEMNVSTLELGDSALYLCASSLVSGGTEAFFGQGTRLTVV.

CDR3 in DNA: TGTGCCACCAGTGATGAAACTAGCGGGAGATCGAATGAGCAGTTCTTC. Protein sequence: CATSDETSGRSNEQFF. The V gene is TRBV24-1, the J gene TRBJ2-1, with 11 bases lining up with TRBD2. This CDR3 has 16 residues. Germline V gene lookup returns CDR1 KGHDR and CDR2 SFDVKD. V gave up 3 bases and J gave up 7 bases; unmatched junction bases: 7.